The 15 T cell receptor beta chains below all came from one sample that was sequenced in a study of tumor-infiltrating lymphocytes in primary liver carcinoma. The input was around 0.5 ug total RNA; TCR beta cDNA was made from it with a constant-region primer. Three nested multiplex PCR rounds, a slightly modified ARM-PCR method, built the TCR beta libraries. The first two PCR rounds used TRBV1-TRBV30 forward primers with a C-beta reverse primer, around 10 cycles each. TCRdb re-derived calls from the multiplex PCR reads in MiXCR, one entry per CDR3 protein. The repertoire holds about 74,000 distinct CDR3 sequences, approximately 70% seen once, with roughly 25% in the top ten. DNA and RNA were both co-extracted from 20-30 mg of bulk tissue that had not been sorted. Sequencing was done on a sample of liver tumor tissue from sampling region 4. The subset denotes: tumor region T4, right-lateral pole. The receptors here all came from a man in his forties with primary liver carcinoma and hepatitis B virus infection.

To note about this clonotype: At one of its ends the junction is not consistent with the germline gene, which may arise from a read error. J is TRBJ2-7 and V is TRBV28; 7 positions agree with TRBD2. Germline loops: CDR1 MDHEN, CDR2 SYDVKM. CDR3 length: 15 residues. The chain's CDR3 is CVSSRMGGVESVQYF. The CDR3 bases are TGTGTCAGCAGCCGTATGGGAGGGGTTGAATCAGTGCAGTACTTC.

This clonotype was counted at least ten times. J is TRBJ2-3 and V is TRBV11-2, with TRBD2 matching 12 bases. Per germline, CDR1 SGHAT and CDR2 FQNNGV. This CDR3 contains 18 residues. J lost 2 bases, V lost 5 bases, and 11 bases had no gene match. The CDR3 loop is CASSPLTSGGSNTDTQYF. The CDR3 DNA reads as TGTGCCAGCAGCCCCCTGACTAGCGGGGGCTCCAACACAGATACGCAGTATTTT.

Points on this clonotype: One end of the junction does not line up with germline, which may come from a read error. The chain combines TRBV4-1 with TRBJ2-2; the D is unclear. The CDR3 runs to 15 residues. Germline loops: CDR1 MGHRA, CDR2 YSYEKL. The CDR3 region is CSSSQKVANTGELFF. CDR3 in DNA: TGCTCCAGCAGCCAAAAAGTTGCTAACACCGGGGAGCTGTTTTTT.

This clonotype is medium-sized (0.01 to 0.1%). This rearrangement joins TRBV4-1 to TRBJ2-7; 9 positions match TRBD1. Germline CDR1 is MGHRA and CDR2 is YSYEKL. The J segment lost 5 bases and the V segment lost 0 bases, leaving 2 bases of the junction unmatched. The CDR3 runs to 14 residues. The CDR3 DNA reads as TGCGCCAGCAGCCAAGACGGGGACAGGGACGAGCAGTACTTC. Its protein is CASSQDGDRDEQYF.

A note on this clonotype: This CDR3 fails to terminate in the conserved phenylalanine or tryptophan, so it likely reflects a read error. The genes are TRBV11-2 and TRBJ2-3; weak D call: TRBD2 (6 bases). Germline V gene sequence: CDR1 SGHAT, CDR2 FQNNGV. The CDR3 length is 14 residues. The CDR3 DNA follows: TGTGCCGGAGGGGCACGGGAGTCCGCAGATATGCAGTATCTT. Amino acid sequence: CAGGARESADMQYL.

Regarding this clonotype: The CDR3 end shows no conserved phenylalanine or tryptophan, and so a read error is likely. V usage is TRBV12-3 or TRBV12-4 and J usage is TRBJ2-1; D is undetermined. The CDR3 totals 15 residues. This CDR3 reads CASSLRPSSYNEQFI. The CDR3 DNA reads TGTGCCAGCAGTTTAAGACCGAGCTCCTACAACGAGCAGTTCATC.

In the case of this clonotype: At one end the junction does not follow the germline gene, possibly because of a read error. This chain uses TRBV10-3 with TRBJ2-6, with a tentative D call TRBD1 (5 bases). The germline V gene encodes CDR1 ENHRY and CDR2 SYGVKD. The CDR3 length is 15 residues. The CDR3 DNA sequence: TGTGCCATCAGTGGCAGTACTTCTGGGGCCAACGTCCCGACATTC. Its protein product is CAISGSTSGANVPTF.

Of note for this clonotype: A much larger clone is a single base away; this may be a read error. The chain is built from TRBV5-1 and TRBJ1-1, with D possibly matching TRBD1 (5 bases). The V gene's germline CDR1 is SGHRS and CDR2 YFSETQ. This CDR3 comprises 15 residues. CDR3: CASSLAPGWETEVFF. The DNA for the CDR3 is TGCGCCAGCAGCTTGGCTCCAGGGTGGGAAACTGAAGTTTTCTTT.

This clonotype was counted a few times. Since a much larger clone is just one base distant, this may be a read error. This chain links TRBV10-2 with TRBJ1-4; D is unclear. The CDR3 runs 13 residues. V shed 4 bases and J shed 5 bases, with 8 bases lying between them. Germline CDR1 WSHSY, CDR2 SAAADI. Written as DNA, the CDR3 is TGCGCCAGCAGTGTACGGCAAAATGAAAAACTGTTTTTT. It translates to CASSVRQNEKLFF.

Details on this clonotype: At one end the junction does not follow the germline gene, possibly because of a read error. The V gene is TRBV12-3 or TRBV12-4, the J gene TRBJ2-7; the D gene is possibly TRBD2 (5 bases). The length of the CDR3 is 12 residues. The CDR3: CVSSTLAYEQYF. The DNA of the CDR3 is TGTGTCAGCAGTACACTAGCCTACGAGCAGTACTTC.

The gene calls are TRBV6-6 and TRBJ1-2; no definite D call. The length of the CDR3 is 15 residues. V lost 11 bases to trimming and J lost 4 bases, with 23 bases between them. Germline-derived CDR1 and CDR2 are MNHNY and SVGAGI (reference sequence). The CDR3 nucleotides read TGTGCCTGCGCATCCCCGAGTGGAGCTAGCTATGGCTACACCTTC. It translates to CACASPSGASYGYTF.

As to this clonotype: A much larger clone sits a single nucleotide away, making a read error possible. DNA for the CDR3: TGCCCCAGCAGCCAAGGACTAGCGGGAGGGGACACCGGGGAGCTGTTTTTT. Residues: CPSSQGLAGGDTGELFF. This sequence joins TRBV4-1 and TRBJ2-2, with 15 bases matching TRBD2. This CDR3 is built from 17 residues. In germline, CDR1 is MGHRA, CDR2 YSYEKL.

This clonotype came up many times. V gene TRBV2 combines with J gene TRBJ2-7, with D unresolved. The V gene's germline CDR1 is SNHLY and CDR2 FYNNEI. The CDR3 extends over 11 amino acids. The V gene lost 6 bases and the J gene lost 4 bases, with 7 bases spanning the gap. This CDR3 is CASRGFYEQYF. The DNA of the CDR3 is TGTGCCAGCAGAGGTTTTTACGAGCAGTACTTC.

A remark on this clonotype: The junction differs from germline at one of its ends, possibly a read error. The chain joins TRBV4-1 to TRBJ1-6, with a weak D call TRBD1 (6 bases). The CDR3 loop spans 15 amino acids. From germline, CDR1 is MGHRA and CDR2 YSYEKL. CDR3 sequence: CASSQVQGPNSPLHF. In DNA form, the CDR3 reads TGCGCCAGCAGTCAAGTTCAGGGGCCGAATTCACCCCTCCACTTT.

The genes are TRBV6-5 and TRBJ2-3; 7 bases are a match to TRBD1. Germline values: CDR1 MNHEY, CDR2 SVGAGI. This CDR3 is built from 14 residues. J lost 6 bases, V lost 7 bases, and 10 bases had no gene match. The CDR3: CASTSDRSTDTQYF. CDR3 nucleotide sequence: TGTGCCAGCACTTCGGACAGGAGTACTGATACGCAGTATTTT.